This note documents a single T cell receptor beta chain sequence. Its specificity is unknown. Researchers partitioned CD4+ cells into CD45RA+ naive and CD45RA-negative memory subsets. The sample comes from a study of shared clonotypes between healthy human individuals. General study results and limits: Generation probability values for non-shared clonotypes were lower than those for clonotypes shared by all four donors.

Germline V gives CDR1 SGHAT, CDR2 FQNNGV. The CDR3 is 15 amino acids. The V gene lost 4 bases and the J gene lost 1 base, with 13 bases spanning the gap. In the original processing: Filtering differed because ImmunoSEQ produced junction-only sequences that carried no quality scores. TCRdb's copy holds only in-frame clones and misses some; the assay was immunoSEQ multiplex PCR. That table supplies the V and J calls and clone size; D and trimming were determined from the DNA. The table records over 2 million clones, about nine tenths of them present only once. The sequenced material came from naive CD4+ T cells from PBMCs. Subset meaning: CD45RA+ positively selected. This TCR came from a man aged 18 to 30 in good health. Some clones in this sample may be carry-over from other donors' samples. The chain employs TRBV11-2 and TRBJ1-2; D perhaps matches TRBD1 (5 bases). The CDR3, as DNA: TGTGCCAGCAGCTCCCCTCGGGGGATTAACTATGGCTACACCTTC. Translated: CASSSPRGINYGYTF.